The T cell receptor beta chain under discussion was sequenced for a study of cytomegalovirus exposure and HLA in healthy donors. This CDR3 contains 16 residues. Germline CDR1 MNHEY, CDR2 SMNVEV (reference sequence). V was trimmed by 4 bases and J by 5 bases, leaving 20 bases between them. The PCR had 60 Vbeta and 13 Jbeta primers. TCRdb keeps only in-frame clones here, not all; method: immunoSEQ multiplex PCR. The data show some 150,000 clones, 77% seen once. The origin of this receptor is a female donor in good health and CMV-seronegative. This chain connects TRBV27 to TRBJ2-5; D perhaps matches TRBD1 (6 bases). Sequenced sample: PBMCs. The CDR3 bases are TGTGCCAGCAGTTATTTTAGGGCAGGTCAGGGGGAGACCCAGTACTTC. Residues: CASSYFRAGQGETQYF.